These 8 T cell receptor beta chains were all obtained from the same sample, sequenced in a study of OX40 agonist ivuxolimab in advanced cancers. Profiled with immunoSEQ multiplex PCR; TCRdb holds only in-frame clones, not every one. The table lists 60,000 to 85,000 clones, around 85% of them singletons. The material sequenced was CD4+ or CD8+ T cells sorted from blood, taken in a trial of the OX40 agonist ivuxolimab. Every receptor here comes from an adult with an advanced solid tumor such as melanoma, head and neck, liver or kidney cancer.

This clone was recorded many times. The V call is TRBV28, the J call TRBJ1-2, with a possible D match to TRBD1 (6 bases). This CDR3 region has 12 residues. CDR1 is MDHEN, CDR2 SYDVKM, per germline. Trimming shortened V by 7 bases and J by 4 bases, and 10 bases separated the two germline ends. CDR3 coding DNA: TGTGCCAGCAATATAGGGGGCTATGGCTACACCTTC. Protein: CASNIGGYGYTF.

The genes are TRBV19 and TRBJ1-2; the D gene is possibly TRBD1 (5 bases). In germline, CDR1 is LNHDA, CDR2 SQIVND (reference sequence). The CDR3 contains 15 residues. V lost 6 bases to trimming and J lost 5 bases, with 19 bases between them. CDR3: CASSIYQGFEYGYTF. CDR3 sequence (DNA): TGTGCCAGTAGCATTTATCAGGGATTTGAGTATGGCTACACCTTC.

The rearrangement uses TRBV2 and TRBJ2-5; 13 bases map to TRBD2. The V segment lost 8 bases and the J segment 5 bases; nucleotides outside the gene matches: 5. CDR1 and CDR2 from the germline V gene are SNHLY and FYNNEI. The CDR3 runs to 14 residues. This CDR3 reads CASGGLAGFETQYF. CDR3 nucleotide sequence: TGTGCCAGCGGGGGACTAGCGGGGTTTGAGACCCAGTACTTC.

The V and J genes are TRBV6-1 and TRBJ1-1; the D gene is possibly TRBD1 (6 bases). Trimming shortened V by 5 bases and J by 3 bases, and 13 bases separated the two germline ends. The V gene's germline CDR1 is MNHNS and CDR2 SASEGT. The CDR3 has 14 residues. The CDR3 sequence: CASSLRDTYTEAFF. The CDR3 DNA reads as TGTGCCAGCAGTTTACGGGACACGTACACTGAAGCTTTCTTT.

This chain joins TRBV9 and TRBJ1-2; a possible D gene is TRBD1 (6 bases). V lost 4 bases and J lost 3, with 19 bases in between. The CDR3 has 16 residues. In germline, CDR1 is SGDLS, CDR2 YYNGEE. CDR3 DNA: TGTGCCAGCAGCCCGAGGGGGGGGCGGTGGTACTATGGCTACACCTTC. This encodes CASSPRGGRWYYGYTF.

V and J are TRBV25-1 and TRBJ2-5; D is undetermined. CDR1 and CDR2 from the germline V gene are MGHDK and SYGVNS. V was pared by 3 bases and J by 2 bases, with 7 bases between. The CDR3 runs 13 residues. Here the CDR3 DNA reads TGTGCCAGCAGTGAGTTATTACAAGAGACCCAGTACTTC. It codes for CASSELLQETQYF.

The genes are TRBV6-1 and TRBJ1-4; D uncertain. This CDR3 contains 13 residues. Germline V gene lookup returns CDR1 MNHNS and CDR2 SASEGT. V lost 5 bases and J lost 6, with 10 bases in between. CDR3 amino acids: CASSTRVHEKLFF. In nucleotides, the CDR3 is TGTGCCAGCAGTACGAGGGTGCATGAAAAACTGTTTTTT.

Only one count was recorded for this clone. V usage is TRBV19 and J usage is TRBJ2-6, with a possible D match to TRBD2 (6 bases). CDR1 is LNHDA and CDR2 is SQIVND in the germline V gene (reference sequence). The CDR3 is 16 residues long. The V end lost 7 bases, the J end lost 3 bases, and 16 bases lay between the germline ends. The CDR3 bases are TGTGCCAGTAAAGCCACTTCGGGGGATGGGGCCAACGTCCTGACTTTC. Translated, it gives CASKATSGDGANVLTF.